One and the same sample provided the 24 T cell receptor beta chains below, sequenced in a study of T cells in Graves' hyperthyroidism and ophthalmopathy. What was amplified from RNA transcripts were TCR beta CDR3 regions. The HTBI primer set drove a first-round RT-PCR of the TCR CDR3. A single record per CDR3 protein comes from TCRdb applying MiXCR to the multiplex PCR reads. The sample carries fewer than 350,000 distinct CDR3 sequences, over 20% recorded once. Input material: blood. Receptor source: a woman between 50 and 59 years old with Graves' hyperthyroidism.

This clonotype was detected once. The chain has TRBV20-1 and TRBJ1-1, with 7 nucleotides matching TRBD1. Germline V gives CDR1 DFQATT, CDR2 SNEGSKA (reference sequence). V gave up 3 bases and J gave up 6 bases; unmatched junction bases: 7. The CDR3 loop spans 13 amino acids. CDR3: CSASPGGGAEAFF. The CDR3 region has the DNA TGCAGTGCTAGTCCAGGGGGAGGCGCTGAAGCTTTCTTT.

Notes on this clonotype: This may come from a read error, since a much larger clone is one base off. This chain uses TRBV7-6 with TRBJ2-7, with 9 nucleotides matching TRBD1. Germline CDR1 reads SGHVS; CDR2 reads FNYEAQ. The CDR3 sequence is 15 residues long. DNA for the CDR3: TGTGCCAGCAGCTTAGCGGACAGGGGACCCTACGATCAGTACTTC. The encoded protein is CASSLADRGPYDQYF.

This clonotype appeared many times. The rearrangement joins TRBV20-1 to TRBJ2-7, with D tentatively TRBD2 (6 bases). There are 14 residues in the CDR3. V was cut by 5 bases and J by 2 bases, with 16 bases left in between. Germline V CDR1 and CDR2: DFQATT, SNEGSKA (reference sequence). In nucleotides, the CDR3 is TGCAGTGCTCCCCTCCATCGGGGGACCTACGAGCAGTACTTC. Its translation is CSAPLHRGTYEQYF.

This chain connects TRBV29-1 to TRBJ1-2; D gene unclear. The CDR3 consists of 14 residues. The germline V gene has CDR1 SQVTM and CDR2 ANQGSEA. Between the trimmed V and J ends, which lost 4 bases and 6 bases, there was a span of 18 bases. CDR3 DNA: TGCAGCGTTGGAATCGGTAACGGACGGGATGGCTACACCTTC. Translating it yields CSVGIGNGRDGYTF.

This clonotype was recorded a few times. The chain employs TRBV19 and TRBJ2-7, with TRBD1 matching 8 bases. With 3 bases clipped from V and 4 bases from J, the junction kept 5 bases outside the gene matches. The germline CDR1 and CDR2 sequences are LNHDA and SQIVND (reference sequence). This CDR3 has 14 amino acids. The CDR3 sequence is CASSIRTGRYEQYF. CDR3 bases: TGTGCCAGTAGTATCCGGACAGGGCGGTACGAGCAGTACTTC.

This clonotype was seen a few times. This may arise from a read error, as a much more abundant clone is one base away. This sequence joins TRBV6-1 and TRBJ2-4, with no clear D. Per germline, CDR1 MNHNS and CDR2 SASEGT. This CDR3 has 15 amino acids. Trimming removed 5 bases at V and 6 bases at J, with 17 bases between. CDR3 nucleotide sequence: TGTGCCAGCAGTCGAGTGAACTCCCACAGAAACATTCAGTACTTC. This encodes CASSRVNSHRNIQYF.

The V and J genes are TRBV20-1 and TRBJ2-7, with 9 bases lining up with TRBD2. Germline trimming cut 1 base from V and 4 bases from J; bases unmatched to any gene: 2. This CDR3 region has 13 residues. CDR1 and CDR2 from the germline V gene are DFQATT and SNEGSKA (reference sequence). CDR3 nucleotides: TGCAGTGCTAGAGGGACTAGCGCATACGAGCAGTACTTC. This encodes CSARGTSAYEQYF.

This clonotype came up many times. The V call is TRBV5-8, the J call TRBJ1-4; TRBD1 might be the D (5 bases). The germline V gene has CDR1 SGHTS and CDR2 YDEGEE. The germline V and J ends were trimmed by 0 bases and 8 bases, with 17 bases remaining between them. This CDR3 has 16 amino acids. The CDR3 sequence is CASSLGQGGRYEKLFF. CDR3 coding DNA: TGTGCCAGCAGCTTGGGCCAGGGTGGACGGTACGAAAAACTGTTTTTT.

Many counts were recorded for this clonotype. The gene calls are TRBV7-9 and TRBJ1-2, with D possibly being TRBD1 (5 bases). Trimming took off 5 bases at V and 7 bases at J, with 17 bases between the two ends. Looked up from germline, CDR1 is SEHNR and CDR2 is FQNEAQ (reference sequence). The CDR3 is made up of 14 amino acids. The CDR3 bases are TGTGCCAGCAGCCCCGGGACTGAGCGGAGTGGCTACACCTTC. Protein sequence: CASSPGTERSGYTF.

Ten or more counts support this clonotype. The rearrangement joins TRBV11-2 to TRBJ2-7; 10 bases match TRBD2. V gave up 6 bases and J gave up 4 bases; unmatched junction bases: 3. This CDR3 has 13 amino acids. Per germline, CDR1 SGHAT and CDR2 FQNNGV. The CDR3: CASRLAGTYEQYF. CDR3 DNA: TGTGCCAGCAGACTAGCGGGGACGTACGAGCAGTACTTC. Looking up the rest from reference TRBV11-2 and TRBJ2-7 gives the full variable domain: EAGVAQSPRYKIIEKRQSVAFWCNPISGHATLYWYQQILGQGPKLLIQFQNNGVVDDSQLPKDRFSAERLKGVDSTLKIQPAKLEDSAVYLCASRLAGTYEQYFGPGTRLTVT.

Worth noting for this clonotype: A much larger clone differs from this one at a single base, so this may be a read error. The rearrangement joins TRBV11-3 to TRBJ1-3; D is unresolved. Between the trimmed V and J ends, which lost 5 bases and 0 bases, there was a span of 11 bases. The CDR3 has 15 residues. Germline lookup yields CDR1 SGHNT and CDR2 YENEEA. The CDR3 protein is CASSPEPRSGNTIYF. The DNA for the CDR3 is TGTGCCAGCAGCCCCGAACCGCGCTCTGGAAACACCATATATTTT.

This chain connects TRBV10-3 to TRBJ2-4; D is perhaps TRBD1 or TRBD2 (5 bases each). Germline V gene data show CDR1 as ENHRY and CDR2 as SYGVKD. V was trimmed by 0 bases and J by 0 bases, leaving 15 bases between them. The CDR3 contains 18 residues. CDR3 DNA sequence: TGTGCCATCAGTGAGTCTGATGGGGGAAGAGGAGCCAAAAACATTCAGTACTTC. This codes for CAISESDGGRGAKNIQYF.

This clonotype has a count of ten or more. The chain links TRBV10-2 to TRBJ2-1; the match to TRBD2 covers 14 bases. The CDR3 length is 17 residues. The germline gives CDR1 WSHSY, CDR2 SAAADI. V dropped 1 base and J dropped 4; count of bases not matched to a gene: 3. The CDR3 nucleotides read TGCGCCAGCAGTGAGTGGGGGACTAGCGGGAGATACAATGAGCAGTTCTTC. It encodes CASSEWGTSGRYNEQFF.

The rearrangement links TRBV10-3 to TRBJ1-1; 7 bases match TRBD1. V shed 6 bases and J 1 base; nucleotides not matched to a gene: 5. Germline loops: CDR1 ENHRY, CDR2 SYGVKD. CDR3 length equals 14 residues. DNA for the CDR3: TGTGCCATCAGGCCGGGACAGACGAACACTGAAGCTTTCTTT. It codes for CAIRPGQTNTEAFF.

The CDR3 sequence is CASNEGQGNGYGYTF. The CDR3 DNA reads as TGTGCCAGTAATGAGGGCCAGGGTAATGGCTATGGCTACACCTTC. The chain couples TRBV19 to TRBJ1-2, with D perhaps TRBD1 (5 bases). Germline assignment: CDR1 LNHDA and CDR2 SQIVND (reference sequence). With 7 bases removed from V and 4 bases from J, the gap between germline ends came to 19 bases. The CDR3 spans 15 residues. The full variable domain, completed using reference TRBV19 and TRBJ1-2, is DGGITQSPKYLFRKEGQNVTLSCEQNLNHDAMYWYRQDPGQGLRLIYYSQIVNDFQKGDIAEGYSVSREKKESFPLTVTSAQKNPTAFYLCASNEGQGNGYGYTFGSGTRLTVV.

The chain couples TRBV13 to TRBJ2-7; D remains unclear. With 2 bases removed from V and 5 bases from J, the gap between germline ends came to 16 bases. CDR1 PRHDT and CDR2 FYEKMQ come from the germline V gene (reference sequence). CDR3 size: 15 residues. CDR3 region: CASSLNVGRPNEQYF. CDR3 bases: TGTGCCAGCAGCTTAAATGTAGGCAGGCCCAACGAGCAGTACTTC.

This clonotype showed up just a few times. The V gene is TRBV20-1, the J gene TRBJ2-1, with D tentatively TRBD2 (6 bases). Germline-derived CDR1 and CDR2 are DFQATT and SNEGSKA (reference sequence). The CDR3 has 14 amino acids. Trimming stripped 4 bases from V and 3 bases from J, with 13 bases between. The CDR3 DNA reads as TGCAGTGCTATCCCCGGGGGTGGCTACAATGAGCAGTTCTTC. Translating it yields CSAIPGGGYNEQFF.

This chain uses TRBV30 with TRBJ1-6; D unclear. The CDR3 totals 17 residues. CDR1 and CDR2 from the germline V gene are GTSNPN and SVGIG (reference sequence). The V end was cut by 2 bases, the J end by 0 bases, with 14 bases between. CDR3: CAWSSKHPSSYNSPLHF. DNA for the CDR3: TGTGCCTGGAGTTCCAAACATCCAAGCTCCTATAATTCACCCCTCCACTTT.

This clonotype was seen many times. The chain carries TRBV5-6 and TRBJ2-3; 10 nucleotides align to TRBD2. Trimming cost V 1 base and J 1 base; bases outside gene matches: 3. This CDR3 spans 16 amino acids. Germline-derived CDR1 and CDR2 are SGHDT and YYEEEE. CDR3 DNA: TGTGCCAGCAGCTTGCCTAGCGGGAGTGGCACAGATACGCAGTATTTT. Amino acid sequence: CASSLPSGSGTDTQYF.

There are many counts of this clonotype. V and J are TRBV6-1 and TRBJ1-1; D call uncertain. The CDR3 runs to 13 residues. V shed 6 bases and J shed 0 bases, with 8 bases lying between them. Germline V CDR1 and CDR2: MNHNS, SASEGT. The DNA for the CDR3 is TGTGCCAGCAGGCCAAAAGTGAACACTGAAGCTTTCTTT. This codes for CASRPKVNTEAFF.

This clonotype was recorded at least ten times. The chain couples TRBV2 to TRBJ2-7, with 7 nucleotides matching TRBD1. Germline V gene lookup returns CDR1 SNHLY and CDR2 FYNNEI. This CDR3 is built from 13 residues. Trimming took 9 bases from V and 4 from J; bases not matched to a gene: 9. The CDR3 DNA reads as TGTGCCAGTGGAATACAGACAGGGTACGAGCAGTACTTC. Protein sequence: CASGIQTGYEQYF.

The chain joins TRBV11-2 to TRBJ2-7; D not resolved. CDR3 length: 11 residues. Per the germline V gene, CDR1 is SGHAT and CDR2 is FQNNGV. Trimming took 6 bases from V and 7 from J, leaving 10 bases between them. The CDR3 here is CASRDWAEQYF. CDR3 sequence (DNA): TGTGCCAGCAGAGATTGGGCAGAGCAGTACTTC.

Only a few counts were recorded for this clonotype. J is TRBJ2-6 and V is TRBV20-1; perhaps TRBD1 as D (6 bases). Trimming took off 6 bases at V and 1 base at J, with 10 bases between the two ends. The CDR3 has 14 amino acids. Germline V gene sequence: CDR1 DFQATT, CDR2 SNEGSKA (reference sequence). The CDR3 DNA is TGCAGTGCAACTACAGGGTCTGGGGCCAACGTCCTGACTTTC. It encodes CSATTGSGANVLTF.

This clonotype has at least ten counts. This chain connects TRBV6-1 to TRBJ2-1; 8 bases match TRBD2. The V and J ends lost 6 bases and 7 bases, in that order; junction bases with no gene match: 11. This CDR3 comprises 15 residues. In germline, CDR1 is MNHNS, CDR2 SASEGT. CDR3 DNA: TGTGCCAGCAGAGCGGCCAGCGGGAGAGGTAATGAGCAGTTCTTC. Its translation is CASRAASGRGNEQFF.